The next 11 T cell receptor beta chains were all read from a single sample in a study of patients and donors after allogeneic stem cell transplantation (dated by TCRdb to about 2020). The method behind the library was RT-PCR. Sequencing was performed on a NextSeq 550. Using fastp trimming at Q25 and MiXCR clonotype assembly, TCRdb reanalyzed the public sequencing data and kept in-frame beta chains. Rows are combined by CDR3 protein, so each entry shows the most common genes and DNA. For this sample there are some 150,000 distinct CDR3 sequences; approximately 37% appear just once. Together, the top ten hold approximately 50% of the sample. What was sequenced was blood, either unsorted or a sorted T cell fraction (not recorded which). Receptors originate from a human donor who was either an allogeneic HSCT recipient or a stem cell or donor lymphocyte infusion donor (not recorded which). It is not recorded whose cells these are; they may come from a transplant donor.

This clonotype has a handful of counts. V and J are TRBV7-8 and TRBJ2-2; the match to TRBD1 covers 8 bases. The CDR3 consists of 14 residues. V trimming: 8 bases; J trimming: 3 bases; junction bases outside the gene matches: 5. Germline CDR1 SGHVS, CDR2 FQNEAQ. The CDR3, as DNA: TGTGCCAGCTCGGACAGGGAGGACACCGGGGAGCTGTTTTTT. This gives the protein CASSDREDTGELFF.

The chain combines TRBV12-3 or TRBV12-4 with TRBJ2-1; maybe TRBD2 (6 bases). CDR3 length: 15 amino acids. Trimming left V 5 bases short and J 0 bases short, with 11 bases between. CDR3 in amino acids: CASSPRGTSYNEQFF. CDR3 nucleotide sequence: TGTGCCAGCAGTCCTCGGGGGACCTCCTACAATGAGCAGTTCTTC.

The sample holds a few counts of this clonotype. The chain combines TRBV24-1 with TRBJ2-7; D remains unclear. V was clipped by 6 bases and J by 2 bases, with 13 bases between them. Germline assignment: CDR1 KGHDR and CDR2 SFDVKD. The CDR3 covers 14 residues. CDR3: CATSRAAGTYEQYV. The CDR3 bases are TGTGCCACCAGTCGGGCAGCCGGAACCTACGAGCAGTACGTC.

This rearrangement joins TRBV20-1 to TRBJ2-3, with D perhaps matching TRBD2 (5 bases). Germline CDR1 and CDR2: DFQATT and SNEGSKA (reference sequence). This CDR3 has 12 amino acids. V dropped 6 bases and J dropped 5 bases, with 12 bases sitting between them. The CDR3, as DNA: TGCAGTGCCCAAACAGAGGGAGATACGCAGTATTTT. Translating gives CSAQTEGDTQYF.

This clonotype has a count of ten or more. The chain couples TRBV7-9 to TRBJ1-6, with D perhaps matching TRBD1 (5 bases). V was shortened by 6 bases and J by 8 bases, with 11 bases between the two germline ends. The CDR3 sequence is 13 residues long. Germline CDR1 reads SEHNR; CDR2 reads FQNEAQ (reference sequence). The CDR3 nucleotides are TGTGCCAGCAGTCAAACAGGCGATTCACCCCTCCACTTT. It encodes CASSQTGDSPLHF.

V is TRBV2 and J is TRBJ2-7, with D uncertain. Trimming took 6 bases from V and 3 from J, leaving 12 bases between them. Germline V gives CDR1 SNHLY, CDR2 FYNNEI. This CDR3 comprises 13 residues. The CDR3 region has the DNA TGTGCCAGCAGGGATAATTTCCTCTACGAGCAGTACTTC. Its translation is CASRDNFLYEQYF.

This chain joins TRBV27 and TRBJ1-2, with a possible D match to TRBD1 (6 bases). CDR3 size: 14 residues. Germline V gene sequence: CDR1 MNHEY, CDR2 SMNVEV (reference sequence). V gave up 6 bases and J gave up 4 bases, with 15 bases separating them. In DNA, the CDR3 is TGTGCCAGCAGATCCTCCGACAGGACCTATGGCTACACCTTC. It translates to CASRSSDRTYGYTF.

The table lists this clonotype with a count of one. The genes are TRBV12-3 or TRBV12-4 and TRBJ2-5; no reliable D call. CDR3 size: 11 residues. Trimming pared 3 bases from V and 9 bases from J, leaving 8 bases between. CDR3 protein: CASSFKVAQYF. CDR3 in DNA: TGTGCCAGCAGTTTCAAGGTGGCCCAGTACTTC.

This clonotype has a handful of counts. The rearrangement links TRBV2 to TRBJ2-2, with no clear D. Per germline, CDR1 SNHLY and CDR2 FYNNEI. The CDR3 is made up of 12 amino acids. V was shortened by 8 bases and J by 3 bases, with 7 bases between the two germline ends. The CDR3 nucleotides are TGTGCCAGCGTGCGTGACACCGGGGAGCTGTTTTTT. Its translation: CASVRDTGELFF.

A few counts support this clonotype. The V call is TRBV12-3 or TRBV12-4, the J call TRBJ1-6; D unclear. CDR3 length: 17 amino acids. The ends were cut back, 5 bases at V and 7 bases at J, with 21 bases in the middle. CDR3 residues: CASSLHMSSSGNSPLHF. Here the CDR3 DNA reads TGTGCCAGCAGTCTCCATATGTCCTCATCGGGGAATTCACCCCTCCACTTT.

The chain has TRBV18 and TRBJ2-4; a possible D gene is TRBD1 (5 bases). The CDR3 contains 16 residues. Looked up from germline, CDR1 is KGHSH and CDR2 is LQKENI. V lost 3 bases, J lost 2 bases, and 14 bases lay in between. CDR3 residues: CASSPIEPGTKNIQYF. DNA of the CDR3: TGTGCCAGCTCACCGATAGAGCCAGGGACCAAAAACATTCAGTACTTC.